This TCR beta chain was captured by sequencing in a study of blood T cell repertoires in COVID-19. The wider study: Sample material is recorded as cDNA or gDNA derived from T cells, B-cell-depleted T cells, or PBMCs.

Germline CDR1 MNHEY, CDR2 SMNVEV (reference sequence). The V gene end was trimmed by 5 bases and the J gene end by 5 bases; junction bases not matched to a gene: 14. The CDR3 has 17 residues. Original methodology: For nucleated cells, counts were estimated from reference gene primer amplification. The table came from immunoSEQ multiplex PCR; TCRdb's copy has only in-frame clones and leaves some out. V, J and clone size are those of that table, while D and trimming were read from the DNA. The table has tens of thousands of clones, 85% to 90% seen once. The specimen sequenced was peripheral blood. This rearrangement joins TRBV27 to TRBJ2-3; 9 bases fit TRBD2. The TCR originated in a woman in her sixties or seventies with COVID-19, enrolled during active disease. In DNA, the CDR3 is TGTGCCAGCAGTATCATCCGGGGAGCGGGAGGCAGAGATACGCAGTATTTT. This codes for CASSIIRGAGGRDTQYF.